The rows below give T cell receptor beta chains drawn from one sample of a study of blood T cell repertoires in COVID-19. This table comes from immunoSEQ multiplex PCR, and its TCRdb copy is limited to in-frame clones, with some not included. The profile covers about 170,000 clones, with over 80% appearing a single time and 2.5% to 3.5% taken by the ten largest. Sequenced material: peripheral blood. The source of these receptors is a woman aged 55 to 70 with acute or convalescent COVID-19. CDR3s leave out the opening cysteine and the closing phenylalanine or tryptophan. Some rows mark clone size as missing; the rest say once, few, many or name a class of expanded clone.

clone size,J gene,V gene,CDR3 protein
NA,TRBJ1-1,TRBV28,ASSFTDRGRMAF
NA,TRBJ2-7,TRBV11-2,ASSSQMSVFEAYEQY
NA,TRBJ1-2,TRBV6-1,ASSEAPHRVGYT
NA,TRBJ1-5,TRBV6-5,ASVDRASNQPQH
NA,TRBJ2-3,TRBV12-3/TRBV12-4,ASRLQGVDTQY
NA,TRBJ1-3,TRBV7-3,ASSEDGKGNTIY
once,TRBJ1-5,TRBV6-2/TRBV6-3,ASSQPPDRVTRLPQH
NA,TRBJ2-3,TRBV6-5,ASSYSEGADTQY
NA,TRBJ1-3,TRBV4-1,ASSQLLTGGAPGNTIY
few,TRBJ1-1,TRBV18,ASSPQGGFDTEAF
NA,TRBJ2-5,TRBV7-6,ASSLTLTSGGEGTQY
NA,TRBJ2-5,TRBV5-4,ASSLRLAGGTQETQY
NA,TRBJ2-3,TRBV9,ASSPRGLIASTDTQY
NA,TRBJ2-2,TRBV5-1,ASSSPNDRGLGTGELF
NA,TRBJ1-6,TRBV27,ASSSGQGPSPLH
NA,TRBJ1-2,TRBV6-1,ASSEGFDSYGYT
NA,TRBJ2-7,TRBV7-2,ASSAKGQGYEQY
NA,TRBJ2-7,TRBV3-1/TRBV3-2,ASSQDQNYPTYEQY
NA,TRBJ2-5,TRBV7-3,ASSSGVRGVGETQY
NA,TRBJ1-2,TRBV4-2,ASSSGQVSYGYT
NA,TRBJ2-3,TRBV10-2,ASSGGGDLAHTDTQY
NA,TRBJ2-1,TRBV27,ASSFGRSSYNEQF
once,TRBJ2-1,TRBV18,ASSPSGEKEF
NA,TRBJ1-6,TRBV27,ASSSPASGHGSPLH
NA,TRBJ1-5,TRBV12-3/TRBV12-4,ASTREANQPQH
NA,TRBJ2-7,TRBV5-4,ASSLGGQEQY
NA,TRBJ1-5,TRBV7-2,ASSLEEGANQPQH
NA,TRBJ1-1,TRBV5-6,ASSVDRTEAF
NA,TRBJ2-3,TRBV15,ATSRVQRGGGDTQY
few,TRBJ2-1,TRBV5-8,ASSLTTLGWGGYNEQF
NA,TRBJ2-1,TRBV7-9,ASSLGDTPMNEQF
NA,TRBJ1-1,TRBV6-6,ASLPAARKTEAF
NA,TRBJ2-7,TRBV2,ASIQGPASLGY
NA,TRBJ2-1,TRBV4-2,ASSRHNNEQF
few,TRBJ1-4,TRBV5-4,ASSFNRGNEKL
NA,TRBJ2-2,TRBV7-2,ASSFRQGGTGELF
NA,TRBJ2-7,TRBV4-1,ASSHPSPGQGAYEQY
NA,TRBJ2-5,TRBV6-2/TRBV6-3,ASSLNRGDETQY